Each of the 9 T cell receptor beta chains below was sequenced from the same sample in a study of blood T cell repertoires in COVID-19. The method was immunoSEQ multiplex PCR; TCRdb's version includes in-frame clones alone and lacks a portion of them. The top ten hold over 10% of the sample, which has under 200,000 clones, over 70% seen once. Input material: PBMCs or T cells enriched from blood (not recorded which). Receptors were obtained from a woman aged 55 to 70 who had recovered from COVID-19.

The CDR3 coding sequence is TGTGCCAGCAGCTCCGACAGGTTGAACACTGAAGCTTTCTTT. This encodes CASSSDRLNTEAFF. V is TRBV28 and J is TRBJ1-1; the D gene is possibly TRBD1 (6 bases). V lost 6 bases and J 0 bases, leaving 11 bases between the germline ends. Germline V gene lookup returns CDR1 MDHEN and CDR2 SYDVKM. The CDR3 consists of 14 residues.

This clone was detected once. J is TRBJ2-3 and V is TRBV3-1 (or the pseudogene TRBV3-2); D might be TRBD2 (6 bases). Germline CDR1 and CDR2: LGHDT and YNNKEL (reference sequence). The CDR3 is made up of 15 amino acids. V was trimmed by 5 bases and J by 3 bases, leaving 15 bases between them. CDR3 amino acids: CASSNLADLTDTQYF. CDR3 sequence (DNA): TGTGCCAGCAGCAACTTAGCGGATCTGACAGATACGCAGTATTTT.

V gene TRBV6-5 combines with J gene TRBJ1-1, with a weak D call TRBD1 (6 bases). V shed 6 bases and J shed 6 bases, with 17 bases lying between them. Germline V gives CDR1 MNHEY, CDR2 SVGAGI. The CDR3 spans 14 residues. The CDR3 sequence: CASSTDSGAPEAFF. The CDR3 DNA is TGTGCCAGCAGCACCGATTCAGGGGCCCCTGAAGCTTTCTTT.

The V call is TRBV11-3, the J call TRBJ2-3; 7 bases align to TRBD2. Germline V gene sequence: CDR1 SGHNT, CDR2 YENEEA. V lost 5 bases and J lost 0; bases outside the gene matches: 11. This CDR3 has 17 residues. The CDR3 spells CASSRTTSLSSTDTQYF. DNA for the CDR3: TGTGCCAGCAGCCGAACGACTAGCCTCTCGAGCACAGATACGCAGTATTTT. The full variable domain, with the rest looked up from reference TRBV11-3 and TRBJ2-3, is EAGVVQSPRYKIIEKKQPVAFWCNPISGHNTLYWYLQNLGQGPELLIRYENEEAVDDSQLPKDRFSAERLKGVDSTLKIQPAELGDSAVYLCASSRTTSLSSTDTQYFGPGTRLTVL.

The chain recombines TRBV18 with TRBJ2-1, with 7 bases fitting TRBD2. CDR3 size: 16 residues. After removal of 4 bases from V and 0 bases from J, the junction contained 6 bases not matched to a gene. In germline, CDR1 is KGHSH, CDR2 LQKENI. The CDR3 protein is CASSRGGSGSYNEQFF. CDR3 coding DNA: TGTGCCAGCTCACGGGGCGGGAGTGGCTCCTACAATGAGCAGTTCTTC.

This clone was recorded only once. Written as DNA, the CDR3 is TGTGCCAGCAGCTTAGCGCTCGGGGGAGCCCAGCATTTT. Its translation: CASSLALGGAQHF. V is TRBV11-1 and J is TRBJ1-5; weak D call: TRBD1 (5 bases). Germline lookup yields CDR1 SGHAT and CDR2 FQDESV (reference sequence). The CDR3 contains 13 residues. V lost 0 bases and J 11 bases, leaving 11 bases between the germline ends.

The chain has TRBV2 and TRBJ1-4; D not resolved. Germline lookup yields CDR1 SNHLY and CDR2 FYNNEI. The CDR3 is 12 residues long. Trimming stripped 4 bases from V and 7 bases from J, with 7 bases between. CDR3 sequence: CASSGASEKLFF. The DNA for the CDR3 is TGTGCCAGCAGTGGGGCGAGTGAAAAACTGTTTTTT.

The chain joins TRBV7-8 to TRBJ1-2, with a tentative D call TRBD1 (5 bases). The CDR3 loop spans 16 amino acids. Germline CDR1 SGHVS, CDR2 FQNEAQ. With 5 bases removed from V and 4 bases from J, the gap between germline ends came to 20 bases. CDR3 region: CASSPTQSDSFYGYTF. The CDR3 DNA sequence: TGTGCCAGCAGCCCAACCCAGAGCGACAGCTTCTATGGCTACACCTTC.

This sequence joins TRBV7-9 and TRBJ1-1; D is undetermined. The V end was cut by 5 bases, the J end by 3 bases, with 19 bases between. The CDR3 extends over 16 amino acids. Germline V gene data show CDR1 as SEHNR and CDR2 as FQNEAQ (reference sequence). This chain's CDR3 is CASSQWPSREHTEAFF. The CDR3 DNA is TGTGCCAGCAGCCAATGGCCCTCTAGGGAGCACACTGAAGCTTTCTTT. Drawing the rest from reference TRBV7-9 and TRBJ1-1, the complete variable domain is DTGVSQNPRHKITKRGQNVTFRCDPISEHNRLYWYRQTLGQGPEFLTYFQNEAQLEKSRLLSDRFSAERPKGSFSTLEIQRTEQGDSAMYLCASSQWPSREHTEAFFGQGTRLTVV.